Shown below are 15 T cell receptor beta chains from a single sample sequenced in a study of tumor and adjacent non-tumor tissue in lung cancer. TCRbeta libraries were built with three rounds of nested PCR, modified from ARM-PCR. MiXCR, run by TCRdb on the multiplex PCR reads, gives a single entry per CDR3 protein. In the table there are around 200,000 distinct CDR3 sequences, 71% of which are singletons. No cell sorting was done before RNA was extracted from the tissue. Sequencing input: lung tumor tissue. The source of these receptors is a man in his sixties with non-small cell lung cancer.

The chain employs TRBV5-1 and TRBJ1-4; 7 bases are a match to TRBD1. Germline trimming cut 4 bases from V and 5 bases from J; bases unmatched to any gene: 11. Germline V gene data show CDR1 as SGHRS and CDR2 as YFSETQ. This CDR3 has 16 amino acids. CDR3 sequence: CASSAGTANLNEKLFF. In DNA form, the CDR3 reads TGCGCCAGCAGCGCCGGGACAGCGAACCTCAATGAAAAACTGTTTTTT.

The gene calls are TRBV11-2 and TRBJ2-5, with 10 bases matching TRBD2. Unmatched junction bases numbered 18, after V lost 5 bases and J lost 6 bases. CDR3 length equals 18 residues. Germline values: CDR1 SGHAT, CDR2 FQNNGV. The CDR3 loop reads CASSTRVAGGTIGKTQYF. The CDR3 DNA sequence: TGTGCCAGCAGCACCCGAGTAGCGGGGGGTACCATAGGAAAGACCCAGTACTTC.

This clonotype was seen many times. V and J are TRBV5-4 and TRBJ2-7; TRBD2 might be the D (5 bases). The CDR3 covers 14 residues. The germline CDR1 and CDR2 sequences are SGHNT and YYREEE (reference sequence). Trimming took 3 bases from V and 2 from J, leaving 12 bases between them. The CDR3 spells CASSWAAGAYEQYF. The CDR3 nucleotides read TGTGCCAGCAGCTGGGCGGCCGGGGCCTACGAGCAGTACTTC.

This clonotype has more than one count but fewer than ten. This chain links TRBV12-3 or TRBV12-4 with TRBJ2-7; D may be TRBD1 or TRBD2 (5 bases each). The CDR3 is 14 amino acids. V gave up 6 bases and J gave up 5 bases, with 17 bases separating them. The CDR3 DNA is TGTGCCAGCAGGTCCGGGACCCCGGTCCACGAGCAGTACTTC. Translation gives CASRSGTPVHEQYF.

With regard to this clonotype: This clone may be a read error of a much larger clone one base away. The V and J genes are TRBV4-3 and TRBJ1-1; D is unresolved. This CDR3 has 14 amino acids. Germline V gives CDR1 LGHNA, CDR2 YSLEER. The CDR3 is CASSQDTFGREALF. In DNA form, the CDR3 reads TGCGCCAGCAGCCAAGATACGTTTGGGCGTGAAGCTCTCTTT.

In the case of this clonotype: One end of the junction varies from germline; a read error may be responsible. The J gene is TRBJ1-2, the V gene TRBV12-3 or TRBV12-4; 7 bases align to TRBD1. This CDR3 is 15 amino acids long. The CDR3 bases are TGTGGCAGCACCTCACAGGGGACGTCTAACTATGGCTACACCTTC. This translates into CGSTSQGTSNYGYTF.

Turning to this clonotype: This CDR3 is missing its conserved last phenylalanine or tryptophan, likely due to a read error. V and J are TRBV11-2 and TRBJ2-7, with D uncertain. The CDR3 has 14 amino acids. V was shortened by 5 bases and J by 3 bases, with 14 bases between the two germline ends. Germline CDR1 reads SGHAT; CDR2 reads FQNNGV. CDR3: CASSVLHSFYEQYL. CDR3 DNA sequence: TGTGCCAGCAGCGTACTGCACAGCTTCTACGAGCAGTACCTC.

In regard to this clonotype: This may arise from a read error, as a much more abundant clone is one base away. CDR3 DNA sequence: TGTGCCAGCAGTTTCGACGGGAGGAATGAGCGGTTCTTC. This sequence encodes CASSFDGRNERFF. This sequence joins TRBV12-3 or TRBV12-4 and TRBJ2-1, with 7 bases fitting TRBD2. This CDR3 has 13 residues.

This clonotype was observed at least ten times. The chain recombines TRBV12-3 or TRBV12-4 with TRBJ2-5; 7 positions match TRBD2. The V gene end was trimmed by 5 bases and the J gene end by 3 bases; junction bases not matched to a gene: 3. The CDR3 covers 13 residues. CDR3 in DNA: TGTGCCAGCAGTACTCGGGGGGAAGAGACCCAGTACTTC. Translation: CASSTRGEETQYF.

In this sample, this clonotype turned up many times. This sequence joins TRBV29-1 and TRBJ1-1; perhaps TRBD1 as D (5 bases). The CDR3 has 13 amino acids. Trimming left V 8 bases short and J 4 bases short, with 17 bases between. CDR1 and CDR2 from the germline V gene are SQVTM and ANQGSEA. The CDR3: CSHAVGALTEAFF. CDR3 sequence (DNA): TGCAGCCATGCGGTCGGGGCCCTCACTGAAGCTTTCTTT.

The chain joins TRBV4-1 to TRBJ1-2; no firm D call. Germline CDR1 MGHRA, CDR2 YSYEKL. V was trimmed by 4 bases and J by 8 bases, leaving 17 bases between them. The CDR3 runs to 14 residues. CDR3 coding DNA: TGCGCCAGCAGCCCTTCGGACGCGGGCGGGGGCTACACCTTC. Translated, it gives CASSPSDAGGGYTF.

V usage is TRBV11-2 and J usage is TRBJ1-5, with D tentatively TRBD1 (6 bases). There are 13 residues in the CDR3. Germline CDR1 SGHAT, CDR2 FQNNGV. V was shortened by 5 bases and J by 10 bases, with 15 bases between the two germline ends. CDR3: CASSKYRDLPQHF. The DNA for the CDR3 is TGTGCCAGCAGCAAATACAGGGATCTACCCCAGCATTTT.

This clonotype was seen repeatedly, ten times or more. The genes are TRBV6-1 and TRBJ2-1; maybe TRBD2 (5 bases). V was trimmed by 2 bases and J by 4 bases, leaving 9 bases between them. The germline gives CDR1 MNHNS, CDR2 SASEGT. This CDR3 is built from 14 residues. Here the CDR3 reads CASSERVAYNEQFF. DNA of the CDR3: TGTGCCAGCAGTGAACGGGTAGCGTACAATGAGCAGTTCTTC.

This clonotype was counted many times. The chain recombines TRBV29-1 with TRBJ2-3; no definite D call. Trimming removed 4 bases at V and 4 bases at J, with 15 bases between. The germline CDR1 and CDR2 sequences are SQVTM and ANQGSEA. The CDR3 sequence is 14 residues long. CDR3 region: CSVGVDELPDTQYF. CDR3 in DNA: TGCAGCGTTGGGGTGGACGAACTACCAGATACGCAGTATTTT.

To note about this clonotype: One junction end disagrees with the germline gene, perhaps due to a read error. This chain uses TRBV10-2 with TRBJ2-2; 8 bases line up with TRBD1. The CDR3 is made up of 15 amino acids. From germline, CDR1 is WSHSY and CDR2 SAAADI. The CDR3 DNA reads as TGCGCCAGCAGGGACAGGGTGAAGGACACCGGGAAGCTGTTTTTT. Amino acid sequence: CASRDRVKDTGKLFF.